Listed here are 16 T cell receptor beta chains from one sample, sequenced in a study of identical twins. MiXCR, run by TCRdb on the 5' RACE reads, gives a single entry per CDR3 protein. The sample contains 1.5 million or so distinct CDR3 sequences, under 35% of which appear only once. The sample comprised cord blood. The receptors derive from a newborn girl in good health.

The sample holds a few counts of this clonotype. The V call is TRBV5-4, the J call TRBJ2-3; D gene uncertain. The CDR3 is made up of 13 amino acids. V lost 5 bases to trimming and J lost 2 bases, with 9 bases between them. Germline CDR1 and CDR2: SGHNT and YYREEE (reference sequence). The CDR3 nucleotides read TGTGCCAGCAGTGACGCCCCCACAGATACGCAGTATTTT. It codes for CASSDAPTDTQYF.

The V gene is TRBV7-8, the J gene TRBJ2-3, with TRBD2 matching over 9 bases. This CDR3 is built from 15 residues. The germline CDR1 and CDR2 sequences are SGHVS and FQNEAQ. After removal of 4 bases from V and 2 bases from J, the junction contained 4 bases not matched to a gene. CDR3 region: CASSSSGAYTDTQYF. DNA for the CDR3: TGTGCCAGCAGCTCTAGCGGGGCCTACACAGATACGCAGTATTTT.

The chain has TRBV20-1 and TRBJ2-3; D remains ambiguous. V was pared by 4 bases and J by 2 bases, with 13 bases between. The CDR3 extends over 14 amino acids. The V gene's germline CDR1 is DFQATT and CDR2 SNEGSKA (reference sequence). The CDR3 protein is CSATTGRDTDTQYF. The CDR3 DNA reads TGCAGTGCTACCACCGGGCGTGACACAGATACGCAGTATTTT.

For the CDR3, the DNA is TGCAGTGCCCTCCGGGGCAGGGTCTATAATTCACCCCTCCACTTT. Its translation is CSALRGRVYNSPLHF. This chain connects TRBV20-1 to TRBJ1-6; TRBD1 might be the D (5 bases). Trimming pared 6 bases from V and 3 bases from J, leaving 15 bases between. This CDR3 is built from 15 residues. Germline CDR1 reads DFQATT; CDR2 reads SNEGSKA (reference sequence).

A note on this clonotype: One end of the junction varies from germline; a read error may be responsible. The chain's CDR3 is CACSRHWGPYEQYF. The CDR3 nucleotides are TGTGCCTGCAGCCGACATTGGGGGCCCTACGAGCAGTACTTC. This sequence joins TRBV4-2 and TRBJ2-7, with a weak D call TRBD1 (6 bases). The CDR3 is 14 residues long. CDR1 and CDR2 from the germline V gene are LGHNA and YNFKEQ.

The chain is built from TRBV27 and TRBJ2-3, with a tentative D call TRBD2 (5 bases). Germline V gene lookup returns CDR1 MNHEY and CDR2 SMNVEV (reference sequence). CDR3 size: 14 residues. The germline V and J ends were trimmed by 4 bases and 1 base, with 9 bases remaining between them. The CDR3 spells CASSWGDGTDTQYF. The CDR3 region has the DNA TGTGCCAGCAGTTGGGGAGATGGCACAGATACGCAGTATTTT.

This clonotype turned up a few times. The chain employs TRBV11-2 and TRBJ2-1; 10 bases fit TRBD2. The germline CDR1 and CDR2 sequences are SGHAT and FQNNGV. The CDR3 has 17 amino acids. J lost 2 bases, V lost 0 bases, and 4 bases had no gene match. CDR3 protein: CASSLDLLAGAYNEQFF. The CDR3 region has the DNA TGTGCCAGCAGCTTAGACCTCCTAGCGGGAGCCTACAATGAGCAGTTCTTC.

The V and J genes are TRBV20-1 and TRBJ1-1; D not resolved. Germline V gene sequence: CDR1 DFQATT, CDR2 SNEGSKA (reference sequence). This CDR3 contains 13 residues. V lost 3 bases and J 5 bases, leaving 13 bases between the germline ends. The CDR3 DNA sequence: TGCAGTGCTAGCCGCGTGGCTGGGACTGAAGCTTTCTTT. Encoded protein: CSASRVAGTEAFF.

With respect to this clonotype: It may be a read error: a sequence one base away is much more abundant. The V gene is TRBV29-1, the J gene TRBJ2-1; D tentatively reads TRBD1 or TRBD2 (5 bases each). Per the germline V gene, CDR1 is SQVTM and CDR2 is ANQGSEA. V lost 7 bases to trimming and J lost 0 bases, with 16 bases between them. This CDR3 has 15 amino acids. CDR3 in DNA: TGCAGCGCGGGGCTTCGAGGGAGCTCCTACAATGAGCAGTTCTTC. It is translated as CSAGLRGSSYNEQFF.

On this clonotype: An end of the junction differs from the germline gene, which may be a read error. V usage is TRBV28 and J usage is TRBJ2-1; D might be TRBD2 (5 bases). Germline-derived CDR1 and CDR2 are MDHEN and SYDVKM. This CDR3 comprises 16 residues. CDR3 bases: TGCGCCACCTCCCGACCAGGACTCCTCTCCTACAGTGAGCAGTTCTTC. As protein: CATSRPGLLSYSEQFF. Filled out from reference TRBV28 and TRBJ2-1, the complete variable domain reads DVKVTQSSRYLVKRTGEKVFLECVQDMDHENMFWYRQDPGLGLRLIYFSYDVKMKEKGDIPEGYSVSREKKERFSLILESASTNQTSMYLCATSRPGLLSYSEQFFGPGTRLTVL.

V usage is TRBV6-5 and J usage is TRBJ2-3; D might be TRBD1 (6 bases). Per germline, CDR1 MNHEY and CDR2 SVGAGI. The CDR3 contains 13 residues. With 0 bases removed from V and 8 bases from J, the gap between germline ends came to 9 bases. The CDR3 spells CASSYSIGGTQYF. The CDR3 DNA reads TGTGCCAGCAGTTACTCGATAGGGGGTACGCAGTATTTT.

Here the CDR3 reads CSAIGFYGYTF. In DNA, the CDR3 is TGCAGTGCTATCGGTTTCTATGGCTACACCTTC. V gene TRBV20-1 combines with J gene TRBJ1-2; D remains ambiguous. The germline V gene encodes CDR1 DFQATT and CDR2 SNEGSKA (reference sequence). V dropped 4 bases and J dropped 4 bases, with 7 bases sitting between them. The CDR3 spans 11 residues.

The chain links TRBV20-1 to TRBJ2-7, with 8 bases identical to TRBD2. Germline CDR1 DFQATT, CDR2 SNEGSKA (reference sequence). After removal of 8 bases from V and 7 bases from J, the junction contained 10 bases not matched to a gene. The CDR3 extends over 12 amino acids. Here the CDR3 DNA reads TGCAGTCTAGGGACTAGTCGGAATGAGCAGTACTTC. Its translation: CSLGTSRNEQYF.

Note on this clonotype: This may be a read error: a much more frequent sequence differs by one nucleotide. V gene TRBV11-2 combines with J gene TRBJ2-7; 10 bases match TRBD2. Germline CDR1 and CDR2: SGHAT and FQNNGV. CDR3 length: 16 residues. The CDR3 DNA reads as TGTGCCAGCGGCTTGGGGCCTAGCGGGAGCTCCTACGAGCAGTACTTC. Encoded protein: CASGLGPSGSSYEQYF.

This clonotype has at least ten counts. This chain joins TRBV25-1 and TRBJ1-2; the D is unclear. CDR3 size: 12 residues. V lost 1 base and J lost 4, with 4 bases in between. Germline V gives CDR1 MGHDK, CDR2 SYGVNS. CDR3 bases: TGTGCCAGCAGTGAATCCATCTATGGCTACACCTTC. Its protein is CASSESIYGYTF.

Ten or more counts support this clonotype. The rearrangement joins TRBV10-3 to TRBJ2-1; maybe TRBD2 (7 bases). Germline assignment: CDR1 ENHRY and CDR2 SYGVKD. The CDR3 has 13 residues. V lost 3 bases and J lost 9, with 12 bases in between. CDR3 nucleotide sequence: TGTGCCATCAGTGAAGGGGGGGCCATTGAGCAGTTCTTC. This sequence encodes CAISEGGAIEQFF.